Below, 21 T cell receptor beta chains from the same sample are listed, as sequenced in a study of T cells in Graves' hyperthyroidism and ophthalmopathy. The TCR beta CDR3 regions underwent amplification using RNA transcripts as the source. Initially, a first-round RT-PCR of the TCR CDR3 employed the HTBI primer set. In TCRdb, the multiplex PCR reads were re-called with MiXCR into one record per CDR3 protein. The repertoire has around 300,000 distinct CDR3 sequences, roughly 15% of them found once; the top ten carry 30%. The sequenced material came from blood. All receptors come from a woman between 50 and 59 years old with Graves' hyperthyroidism that later progressed to Graves' ophthalmopathy.

This clonotype was counted many times. The rearrangement links TRBV11-2 to TRBJ2-3; no reliable D call. Germline values: CDR1 SGHAT, CDR2 FQNNGV. V was pared by 0 bases and J by 2 bases, with 6 bases between. The CDR3 consists of 14 residues. The CDR3 nucleotides read TGTGCCAGCAGCTTAGACCTGATCACAGATACGCAGTATTTT. Protein sequence: CASSLDLITDTQYF.

This sequence joins TRBV4-2 and TRBJ1-2, with D perhaps matching TRBD1 (5 bases). Germline lookup yields CDR1 LGHNA and CDR2 YNFKEQ. CDR3 length: 15 amino acids. Trimming cost V 1 base and J 4 bases, with 13 bases left between them. The CDR3 loop reads CASSQVGGVGYGYTF. CDR3 DNA: TGTGCCAGCAGCCAAGTAGGAGGGGTTGGCTATGGCTACACCTTC.

This clonotype was seen at least ten times. The rearrangement uses TRBV5-1 and TRBJ2-1; D tentatively reads TRBD1 or TRBD2 (6 bases each). V shed 4 bases and J shed 5 bases, with 19 bases lying between them. Per the germline V gene, CDR1 is SGHRS and CDR2 is YFSETQ. CDR3 length: 16 residues. DNA of the CDR3: TGCGCCAGCAGCGGGGGGACACCCCGTCCCCACAATGAGCAGTTCTTC. Translating it yields CASSGGTPRPHNEQFF.

J is TRBJ1-2 and V is TRBV11-1; maybe TRBD1 (5 bases). With 5 bases removed from V and 2 bases from J, the gap between germline ends came to 9 bases. This CDR3 contains 13 residues. Germline V CDR1 and CDR2: SGHAT, FQDESV (reference sequence). CDR3 sequence reads: CASSPRDNYGYTF. The CDR3 DNA sequence: TGTGCCAGCAGCCCCCGGGACAACTATGGCTACACCTTC.

The V gene is TRBV20-1, the J gene TRBJ2-3; TRBD2 agrees at 8 bases. CDR3 length: 14 amino acids. Germline V gives CDR1 DFQATT, CDR2 SNEGSKA (reference sequence). J was trimmed by 2 bases and V by 6 bases; bases with no gene match: 7. CDR3: CSAHLAGFTDTQYF. The CDR3 DNA follows: TGCAGTGCCCATCTAGCGGGCTTCACAGATACGCAGTATTTT.

This chain connects TRBV5-8 to TRBJ2-5, with 10 bases that match TRBD1. Losses at the gene ends were 1 base for V and 7 bases for J; bases not matched to a gene: 1. The CDR3 extends over 13 amino acids. Looked up from germline, CDR1 is SGHTS and CDR2 is YDEGEE. CDR3 nucleotide sequence: TGTGCCAGCAGCTTGCGGACAGGGGGGACCCAGTACTTC. Its translation: CASSLRTGGTQYF.

The chain joins TRBV25-1 to TRBJ1-4, with 7 bases identical to TRBD1. With 8 bases clipped from V and 4 bases from J, the junction kept 1 base outside the gene matches. Germline V lookup: CDR1 MGHDK, CDR2 SYGVNS. This CDR3 has 12 residues. Written as DNA, the CDR3 is TGTGCCAGCGGGACAGTTAATGAAAAACTGTTTTTT. This encodes CASGTVNEKLFF.

This clonotype came up many times. The CDR3 is CSARDLAGYEQYF. The CDR3 nucleotides read TGCAGTGCTAGAGACCTAGCCGGGTACGAGCAGTACTTC. This chain connects TRBV20-1 to TRBJ2-7; a possible D gene is TRBD2 (5 bases). This CDR3 region has 13 residues. The V and J ends lost 0 bases and 4 bases respectively, with 10 bases between them. Germline CDR1 and CDR2: DFQATT and SNEGSKA (reference sequence).

This clonotype came up a few times. The rearrangement links TRBV7-3 to TRBJ1-1; D may be TRBD1 (6 bases). The CDR3 has 14 amino acids. With 4 bases removed from V and 5 bases from J, the gap between germline ends came to 14 bases. The germline V gene encodes CDR1 SGHTA and CDR2 FQGTGA. In DNA form, the CDR3 reads TGTGCCAGCAGCTCAGGGGCAGGGGTGACTGAAGCTTTCTTT. Protein sequence: CASSSGAGVTEAFF.

This clonotype was counted many times. The chain has TRBV20-1 and TRBJ2-1; 9 bases agree with TRBD2. Unmatched junction bases numbered 13, after V lost 6 bases and J lost 4 bases. Germline values: CDR1 DFQATT, CDR2 SNEGSKA (reference sequence). There are 16 residues in the CDR3. The CDR3 nucleotides read TGCAGTGCCATAGTTCGCGGGGGGGGGACTTACAATGAGCAGTTCTTC. As protein: CSAIVRGGGTYNEQFF.

This clonotype occurred many times. The rearrangement joins TRBV20-1 to TRBJ1-2; D is unresolved. V was shortened by 3 bases and J by 8 bases, with 16 bases between the two germline ends. The CDR3 loop spans 13 amino acids. CDR1 is DFQATT, CDR2 SNEGSKA, per germline (reference sequence). The CDR3 here is CSASEIGPLGYTF. The CDR3 region has the DNA TGCAGTGCTAGTGAGATCGGCCCCCTGGGCTACACCTTC.

This clonotype was recorded at least ten times. The J gene is TRBJ2-5, the V gene TRBV7-8; 7 nucleotides line up with TRBD2. CDR3 length: 16 residues. V lost 3 bases, J lost 5 bases, and 12 bases stayed unmatched. Germline V CDR1 and CDR2: SGHVS, FQNEAQ. In DNA form, the CDR3 reads TGTGCCAGCAGCTTTCCCGTGTATGGAGCGGGGGAGACCCAGTACTTC. Residues: CASSFPVYGAGETQYF.

This clonotype was observed many times. The CDR3 DNA reads as TGCAGTGCTAGAGACGATACCGGACGGACTAGCGAGGATGAGCAGTTCTTC. It translates to CSARDDTGRTSEDEQFF. The V and J genes are TRBV20-1 and TRBJ2-1; the match to TRBD2 covers 9 bases. The CDR3 is 17 residues long. Germline trimming cut 0 bases from V and 8 bases from J; bases unmatched to any gene: 14. From germline, CDR1 is DFQATT and CDR2 SNEGSKA (reference sequence).

This clonotype showed up just a few times. V gene TRBV5-4 combines with J gene TRBJ1-1, with 8 bases identical to TRBD1. This CDR3 is built from 13 residues. The junction had 5 bases not matched to a gene; V was cut back by 4 bases and J by 6 bases. The germline CDR1 and CDR2 sequences are SGHNT and YYREEE (reference sequence). This chain's CDR3 is CASSNQDRAEAFF. As DNA, the CDR3 is TGTGCCAGCAGCAATCAGGACAGGGCTGAAGCTTTCTTT.

This clonotype was detected a few times. A much larger clone sits a single nucleotide away, making a read error possible. The rearrangement uses TRBV28 and TRBJ1-1; possible D gene TRBD1, 6 bases. The CDR3 totals 15 residues. The germline V gene encodes CDR1 MDHEN and CDR2 SYDVKM. V dropped 5 bases and J dropped 3 bases, with 16 bases sitting between them. CDR3 in amino acids: CASSKLRGVHTEAFF. The CDR3 DNA reads as TGTGCCAGCAGTAAACTTAGGGGGGTCCACACTGAAGCTTTCTTT.

Only a few counts were recorded for this clonotype. The CDR3 loop reads CASSYFLADRSYEQYF. The CDR3 DNA reads as TGTGCCAGCAGCTACTTCCTAGCGGATCGCTCCTACGAGCAGTACTTC. The chain is built from TRBV4-2 and TRBJ2-7; 7 positions match TRBD2. From germline, CDR1 is LGHNA and CDR2 YNFKEQ. The CDR3 is made up of 16 amino acids. V gave up 5 bases and J gave up 0 bases; unmatched junction bases: 10.

This clonotype was counted at least ten times. The rearrangement links TRBV6-1 to TRBJ1-1; no clear D. CDR1 and CDR2 (germline): MNHNS, SASEGT. V was shortened by 7 bases and J by 3 bases, with 15 bases between the two germline ends. The CDR3 runs 14 residues. The CDR3 reads CASNSRLGDTEAFF. The CDR3 coding sequence is TGTGCCAGCAATAGCAGACTGGGAGACACTGAAGCTTTCTTT.

The table lists this clonotype with many counts. The CDR3 spells CASSFTRNPRGAEQYF. CDR3 DNA: TGCGCCAGCAGCTTCACTAGGAACCCACGAGGGGCCGAGCAGTACTTC. The rearrangement links TRBV5-1 to TRBJ2-7; D may match TRBD1 or TRBD2 (5 bases each). There are 16 residues in the CDR3. Trimming removed 2 bases at V and 6 bases at J, with 21 bases between. Germline CDR1 SGHRS, CDR2 YFSETQ.

Concerning this clonotype: The DNA is omitted, as the CDR3 cannot be located on it reliably, and the CDR3 follows TCRdb's listing. The chain joins TRBV19 to TRBJ1-5; TRBD1 is taken as the D call from the table, unchecked against the DNA. Germline loops: CDR1 LNHDA, CDR2 SQIVND (reference sequence). The CDR3 is made up of 15 amino acids, end residues included. The CDR3 sequence: CASSTSGRGLQPQHF.

The chain links TRBV28 to TRBJ1-2; D is possibly TRBD1 (5 bases). The germline gives CDR1 MDHEN, CDR2 SYDVKM. The CDR3 has 14 amino acids. V was cut by 6 bases and J by 4 bases, with 15 bases left in between. CDR3 sequence: CASSPPEGTYGYTF. The DNA for the CDR3 is TGTGCCAGCAGCCCCCCGGAGGGGACCTATGGCTACACCTTC.

This clonotype appeared many times. The chain uses TRBV5-1 and TRBJ2-7; TRBD2 matches 8 bases. TRBJ2-1 matches the DNA end more closely, so the J call is doubtful. The CDR3 sequence is 15 residues long. Germline lookup yields CDR1 SGHRS and CDR2 YFSETQ. This chain's CDR3 is CASSLLAAGAYEQFF. CDR3 in DNA: TGCGCCAGCAGTCTCCTCGCAGCGGGAGCGTACGAGCAGTTCTTC.